These T cell receptor beta chains were read from a single sample in a study of T cells after yellow fever vaccination. In TCRdb, the 5' RACE reads were re-called with MiXCR into one record per CDR3 protein. This sample carries tens of thousands of distinct CDR3 sequences, roughly 7.4% of them seen once, and the ten largest clones take 30% to 45%. Sequencing was performed on CD8+ T cells sorted from PBMCs, taken more than 4 days after the first yellow fever vaccination. The source of these receptors is a man younger than 35 who received the YFV17D yellow fever vaccine. The CDR3 runs from the conserved cysteine through the conserved F or W. Each record gives: CDR3 length, V gene, clone size, J gene, D gene, CDR3 protein, CDR3 DNA. D genes are given only for firm matches. The size field is filled for only some rows; it gives once, few, many or a size class.

len: 16; v_gene: TRBV4-1; abundance: NA; j_gene: TRBJ2-5; d_gene: NA; CDR3aa: CASSPETGPSQETQYF; CDR3nt: TGCGCCAGCAGCCCGGAAACGGGACCGTCCCAAGAGACCCAGTACTTC
len: 14; v_gene: TRBV7-7; abundance: many; j_gene: TRBJ1-1; d_gene: NA; CDR3aa: CASSSAPQNTEAFF; CDR3nt: TGTGCTAGCAGCTCCGCTCCCCAGAACACTGAAGCTTTCTTT
len: 14; v_gene: TRBV15; abundance: few; j_gene: TRBJ1-5; d_gene: NA; CDR3aa: CATSPGSQNQPQHF; CDR3nt: TGTGCCACCAGCCCCGGGTCACAAAATCAGCCCCAGCATTTT
len: 17; v_gene: TRBV24-1; abundance: NA; j_gene: TRBJ1-2; d_gene: TRBD1; CDR3aa: CATSDGARDSPNYGYTF; CDR3nt: TGTGCCACCAGTGATGGCGCCCGGGACAGTCCTAACTATGGCTACACCTTC
len: 12; v_gene: TRBV12-3/TRBV12-4; abundance: many; j_gene: TRBJ2-7; d_gene: NA; CDR3aa: CASSQGSYEQYF; CDR3nt: TGTGCCAGTTCCCAGGGATCCTACGAGCAGTACTTC
len: 16; v_gene: TRBV3-1; abundance: few; j_gene: TRBJ1-5; d_gene: NA; CDR3aa: CASSQSRGPIWEPQHF; CDR3nt: TGTGCCAGCAGCCAAAGCCGGGGCCCGATTTGGGAGCCCCAGCATTTT
len: 14; v_gene: TRBV27; abundance: many; j_gene: TRBJ1-2; d_gene: NA; CDR3aa: CASSLSRQAYGYTF; CDR3nt: TGTGCCAGCAGTTTATCTCGGCAGGCCTATGGCTACACCTTC
len: 17; v_gene: TRBV20-1; abundance: many; j_gene: TRBJ1-6; d_gene: NA; CDR3aa: CSARNYGRNSYNSPLHF; CDR3nt: TGCAGTGCTAGAAATTATGGCAGAAACTCCTATAATTCACCCCTCCACTTT
len: 15; v_gene: TRBV9; abundance: many; j_gene: TRBJ2-2; d_gene: TRBD2; CDR3aa: CASSASGGNTGELFF; CDR3nt: TGTGCCAGCAGCGCTAGCGGGGGGAACACCGGGGAGCTGTTTTTT
len: 15; v_gene: TRBV7-9; abundance: few; j_gene: TRBJ1-5; d_gene: NA; CDR3aa: CASSPAGVSDQPQHF; CDR3nt: TGTGCCAGCAGCCCCGCAGGGGTAAGCGATCAGCCCCAGCATTTT
len: 14; v_gene: TRBV4-1; abundance: NA; j_gene: TRBJ1-4; d_gene: NA; CDR3aa: CASSQGTEDEKLFF; CDR3nt: TGCGCCAGCAGCCAAGGGACAGAAGACGAAAAACTGTTTTTT
len: 14; v_gene: TRBV4-2; abundance: many; j_gene: TRBJ1-6; d_gene: NA; CDR3aa: CASSQGGVYSPLHF; CDR3nt: TGTGCCAGCAGCCAAGGGGGGGTTTATTCACCCCTCCACTTT
len: 14; v_gene: TRBV9; abundance: many; j_gene: TRBJ2-5; d_gene: NA; CDR3aa: CASSASGLQETQYF; CDR3nt: TGTGCCAGCAGCGCTTCGGGACTCCAAGAGACCCAGTACTTC
len: 15; v_gene: TRBV11-2; abundance: many; j_gene: TRBJ1-2; d_gene: NA; CDR3aa: CASSLASRDLYGYTF; CDR3nt: TGTGCCAGCAGCTTAGCCTCAAGGGATCTGTATGGCTACACCTTC
len: 15; v_gene: TRBV27; abundance: few; j_gene: TRBJ1-1; d_gene: TRBD1; CDR3aa: CASSSRTGSNTEAFF; CDR3nt: TGTGCCAGCAGTTCTCGGACAGGGTCGAACACTGAAGCTTTCTTT
len: 15; v_gene: TRBV28; abundance: many; j_gene: TRBJ1-6; d_gene: NA; CDR3aa: CASSYPPRDNSPLHF; CDR3nt: TGTGCCAGCAGTTATCCCCCCAGGGATAATTCACCCCTCCACTTT
len: 16; v_gene: TRBV5-5; abundance: NA; j_gene: TRBJ2-5; d_gene: TRBD1; CDR3aa: CASSLEVTGVLETQYF; CDR3nt: TGTGCCAGCAGCTTGGAGGTGACAGGGGTGTTAGAGACCCAGTACTTC
len: 16; v_gene: TRBV19; abundance: NA; j_gene: TRBJ1-4; d_gene: NA; CDR3aa: CASSPGQRATNEKLFF; CDR3nt: TGTGCCAGTAGTCCCGGACAACGTGCAACTAATGAAAAACTGTTTTTT
len: 14; v_gene: TRBV5-8; abundance: few; j_gene: TRBJ1-1; d_gene: NA; CDR3aa: CASSLGQGITEAFF; CDR3nt: TGTGCCAGCAGCTTGGGGCAGGGGATCACTGAAGCTTTCTTT
len: 16; v_gene: TRBV2; abundance: few; j_gene: TRBJ2-3; d_gene: NA; CDR3aa: CATEVGLAGDGDTQYF; CDR3nt: TGTGCCACGGAAGTCGGACTGGCAGGGGATGGAGATACGCAGTATTTT
len: 13; v_gene: TRBV5-1; abundance: few; j_gene: TRBJ2-2; d_gene: NA; CDR3aa: CASSNLITGELFF; CDR3nt: TGCGCCAGCAGCAACCTTATCACCGGGGAGCTGTTTTTT
len: 19; v_gene: TRBV21-1; abundance: NA; j_gene: TRBJ2-3; d_gene: NA; CDR3aa: CASSKAPGASPAAPDTQYF; CDR3nt: TGTGCCAGCAGCAAAGCTCCCGGCGCCTCGCCTGCCGCCCCAGATACGCAGTATTTT
len: 15; v_gene: TRBV4-3; abundance: few; j_gene: TRBJ1-4; d_gene: NA; CDR3aa: CASSQDRSTNEKLFF; CDR3nt: TGCGCCAGCAGCCAAGACCGATCAACTAATGAAAAACTGTTTTTT
len: 15; v_gene: TRBV7-2; abundance: many; j_gene: TRBJ1-5; d_gene: TRBD1; CDR3aa: CASSSRTGSNQPQHF; CDR3nt: TGTGCCAGCAGCTCTAGGACAGGGAGCAATCAGCCCCAGCATTTT
len: 14; v_gene: TRBV4-3; abundance: NA; j_gene: TRBJ2-5; d_gene: NA; CDR3aa: CASSQVSEQETQYF; CDR3nt: TGCGCCAGCAGCCAAGTGTCGGAACAAGAGACCCAGTACTTC
len: 15; v_gene: TRBV7-2; abundance: NA; j_gene: TRBJ1-5; d_gene: NA; CDR3aa: CASSNRGYSNQPQHF; CDR3nt: TGTGCCAGCAGCAATAGGGGATATAGCAATCAGCCCCAGCATTTT
len: 15; v_gene: TRBV28; abundance: NA; j_gene: TRBJ2-3; d_gene: NA; CDR3aa: CASSFQAAVTDTQYF; CDR3nt: TGTGCCAGCAGTTTTCAGGCAGCGGTCACAGATACGCAGTATTTT
len: 18; v_gene: TRBV5-1; abundance: few; j_gene: TRBJ1-3; d_gene: NA; CDR3aa: CASSPWAPPGASGNTIYF; CDR3nt: TGCGCCAGCAGCCCCTGGGCCCCCCCGGGCGCCTCTGGAAACACCATATATTTT
len: 15; v_gene: TRBV6-1; abundance: NA; j_gene: TRBJ1-2; d_gene: TRBD1; CDR3aa: CAAGGTPTDFYGYTF; CDR3nt: TGTGCCGCAGGGGGGACTCCGACGGATTTCTATGGCTACACCTTC